This TCR beta chain was recovered during a study of patients and donors after allogeneic stem cell transplantation. This clonotype was seen repeatedly, ten times or more. Via MiXCR, TCRdb re-called the RT-PCR reads, giving one row per CDR3 protein. The table has roughly 960,000 distinct CDR3 sequences, more than 15% seen once. This receptor was taken from a human donor who was either an allogeneic HSCT recipient or a stem cell or donor lymphocyte infusion donor (not recorded which). It is not recorded whose cells these are; they may come from a transplant donor. Sequences were obtained from blood, either unsorted or a sorted T cell fraction (not recorded which).

In DNA, the CDR3 is TGCAGTGCTCTAGTAGCGGGGGAATACAATGAGCAGTTCTTC. Its translation is CSALVAGEYNEQFF. V usage is TRBV20-1 and J usage is TRBJ2-1; 9 bases are shared with TRBD2. The V and J ends lost 5 bases and 4 bases, in that order; junction bases with no gene match: 6. CDR3 size: 14 residues. The germline gives CDR1 DFQATT, CDR2 SNEGSKA (reference sequence).